This record covers a single T cell receptor (beta chain). This record belongs to a study of T cells expressing NK-cell markers. Looked up from germline, CDR1 is ENHRY and CDR2 is SYGVKD. The CDR3 contains 11 residues. TCRdb reprocessed the 5' RACE reads and keeps a single row for each CDR3 protein, giving no DNA. This listing includes some 450,000 distinct CDR3 sequences. V usage is TRBV10-3 and J usage is TRBJ1-1. The source of this sequence is a woman aged 18-69 years in good health. Sequenced input: blood T cells: a sorted CD56 or NKG2C T cell subset, CD4+ or CD8+ T cells, or bulk PBMC T cells (not recorded which). The CDR3 region is CAISESTWAFF.